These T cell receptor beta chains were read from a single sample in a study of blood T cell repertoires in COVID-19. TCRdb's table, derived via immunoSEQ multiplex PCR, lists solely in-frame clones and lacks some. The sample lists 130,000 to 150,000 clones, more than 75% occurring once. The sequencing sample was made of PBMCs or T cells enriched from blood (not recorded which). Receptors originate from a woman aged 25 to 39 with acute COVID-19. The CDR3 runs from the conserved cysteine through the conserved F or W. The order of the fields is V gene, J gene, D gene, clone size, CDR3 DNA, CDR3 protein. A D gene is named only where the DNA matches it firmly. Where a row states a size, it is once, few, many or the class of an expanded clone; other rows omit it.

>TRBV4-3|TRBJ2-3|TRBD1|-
TGCGCCAGCAGCCCAGGGGTCCAGGGGGCGAGGAGCACAGATACGCAGTATTTT
CASSPGVQGARSTDTQYF
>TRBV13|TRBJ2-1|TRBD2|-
TGTGCCAGCAGCTTGACTAGCGGGAGGGTGATACCTGGCTCCTACAATGAGCAGTTCTTC
CASSLTSGRVIPGSYNEQFF
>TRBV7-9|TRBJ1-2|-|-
TGTGCCAGCAGCTCCCAACGGGGGGATCAGGGCTATGGCTACACCTTC
CASSSQRGDQGYGYTF
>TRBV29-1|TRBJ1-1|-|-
TGCAGCGTTGAAGATCACGAGGACAGAAGCTCCGAAGCTTTCTTT
CSVEDHEDRSSEAFF
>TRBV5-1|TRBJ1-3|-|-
TGCGCCAGCAGCCCGAACCTTGGGGGGGCTTATGGAAACACCATATATTTT
CASSPNLGGAYGNTIYF
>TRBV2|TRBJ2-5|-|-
TGTGCCAGCAGTGAACGGGAATACCAAGAGACCCAGTACTTC
CASSEREYQETQYF
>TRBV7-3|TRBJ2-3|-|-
TGTGCCAGCAGCTCCACTATGGGTACGCAGTATTTT
CASSSTMGTQYF
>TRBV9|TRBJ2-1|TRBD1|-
TGTGCCAGCACGACAGGGTTGGCCTACAATGAGCAGTTCTTC
CASTTGLAYNEQFF
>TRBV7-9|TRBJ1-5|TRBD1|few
TGTGCCAGCAGCCCCAGGGGGGCAGGGGATCAGCCCCAGCATTTT
CASSPRGAGDQPQHF
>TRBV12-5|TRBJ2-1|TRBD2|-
TGTGCTAGTGGTTTGACCCAAGACGGACTAGCGGAAACCAATGAGCAGTTCTTC
CASGLTQDGLAETNEQFF
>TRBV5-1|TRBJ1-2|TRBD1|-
TGCGCCAGCAGCTTGACAGGGGACGGGAACTATGGCTACACCTTC
CASSLTGDGNYGYTF
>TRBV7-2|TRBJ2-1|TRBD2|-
TGTGCCAGCAGCTCGGGACTAGCGGGAGACAATGAGCAGTTCTTC
CASSSGLAGDNEQFF
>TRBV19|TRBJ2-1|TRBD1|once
TGTGCCAGTAGTGATCCGGACAGGACCGATGAGCAGTTCTTC
CASSDPDRTDEQFF
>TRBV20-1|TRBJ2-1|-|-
TGCAGCGGGAGTCAATTAGGTGAGCAGTTCTTC
CSGSQLGEQFF
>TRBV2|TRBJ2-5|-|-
TGTGCCAGCAGTGAAAGTTTCCTAGAAGAGACCCAGTACTTC
CASSESFLEETQYF
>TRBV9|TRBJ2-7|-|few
TGTGCCAGCAGCCCGATGGGACTGCTGTCGAACGAGCAGTACTTC
CASSPMGLLSNEQYF
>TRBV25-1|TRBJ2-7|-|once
TGTGCCAGCAGTGCAGACAGAACCTACGAGCAGTACTTC
CASSADRTYEQYF
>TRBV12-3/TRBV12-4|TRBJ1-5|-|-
TGTGCCAGCAGTTTACCAGGGTTGCAGCCCCAGCATTTT
CASSLPGLQPQHF
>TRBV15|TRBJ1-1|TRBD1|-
TGTGCCACCAGCAGAGACGATACAGGGGGGAACACTGAAGCTTTCTTT
CATSRDDTGGNTEAFF
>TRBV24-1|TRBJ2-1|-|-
TGTGCCACCAGTGAACCGACAGCGAGCTCCTACAATGAGCAGTTCTTC
CATSEPTASSYNEQFF
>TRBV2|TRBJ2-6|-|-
TGTGCCAGCAGTGTGCTCGGGGGCTCTGGGGCCAACGTCCTGACTTTC
CASSVLGGSGANVLTF
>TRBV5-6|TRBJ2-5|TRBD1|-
TGTGCCAGCAGCCAGGGACAGGGGAGGGGGACCCAGTACTTC
CASSQGQGRGTQYF
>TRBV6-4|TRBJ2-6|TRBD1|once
TGTGCCAGCAGCGTAGAGGGACAGGGGTCAGGGGCCAACGTCCTGACTTTC
CASSVEGQGSGANVLTF
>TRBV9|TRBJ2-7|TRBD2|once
TGTGCCAGCAGCGCCCGGACTAGCGGGAGTTTTCCCGAGCAGTACTTC
CASSARTSGSFPEQYF
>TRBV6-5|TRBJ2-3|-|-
TGTGCCACTAAGTCCGGGGGCACAGATACGCAGTATTTT
CATKSGGTDTQYF
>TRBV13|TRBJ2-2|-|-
TGTGCCAGCAGCTTAATTGGGCAGGCCCTGAACACCGGGGAGCTGTTTTTT
CASSLIGQALNTGELFF
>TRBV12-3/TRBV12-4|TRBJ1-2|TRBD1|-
TGTGCCAGCAGTTCGGGACAGGGAAATGGCTACACCTTC
CASSSGQGNGYTF
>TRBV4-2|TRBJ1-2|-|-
TGTGCCAGCAGCGAACCCCCGGTTGGCTACACCTTC
CASSEPPVGYTF
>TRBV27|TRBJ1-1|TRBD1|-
TGTGCCAGCAGACGGACAGGGACAATGAACACTGAAGCTTTCTTT
CASRRTGTMNTEAFF
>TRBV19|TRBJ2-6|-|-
TGTGCCAGTGGAACAGGTCCCTCTGGGGCCAACGTCCTGACTTTC
CASGTGPSGANVLTF
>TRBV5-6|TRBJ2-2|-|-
TGTGCCAGCAGCTTGATTGAACAGGGAGTCACCGGGGAGCTGTTTTTT
CASSLIEQGVTGELFF
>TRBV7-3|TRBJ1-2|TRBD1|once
TGTGCCAACGAGAAGAGCGCCGACAGGGGTGGTAGCTATGGCTACACCTTC
CANEKSADRGGSYGYTF
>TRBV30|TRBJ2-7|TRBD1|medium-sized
TGTGCCTGGAGTTCGACCGGGACAGGGCCCGATTTTACCTACGAGCAGTACTTC
CAWSSTGTGPDFTYEQYF
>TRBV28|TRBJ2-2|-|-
TGTGCCAGCAGTTTATACAGAATGGCACCGTTCGCCGGGGAGCTGTTTTTT
CASSLYRMAPFAGELFF
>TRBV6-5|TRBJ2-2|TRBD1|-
TGTGCCAGCAGTCCACAGGGGTCGAACACCGGGGAGCTGTTTTTT
CASSPQGSNTGELFF
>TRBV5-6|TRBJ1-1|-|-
TGTGCCAGCGGGTCCGAGGGGAACACTGAAGCTTTCTTT
CASGSEGNTEAFF
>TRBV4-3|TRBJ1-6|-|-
TGCGCCAGCCAAAGAACGTGGGGGGGCTCACCCCTCCACTTT
CASQRTWGGSPLHF
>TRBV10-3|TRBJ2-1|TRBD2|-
TGTGCCACTGAACCGGGACCAGGGAGGGGTGAGCAGTTCTTC
CATEPGPGRGEQFF
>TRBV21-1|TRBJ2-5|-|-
TGTGCCAGCAGCCCCAAGCGGGATCAAGAGACCCAGTACTTC
CASSPKRDQETQYF
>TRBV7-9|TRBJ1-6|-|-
TGTGCCAGCAGCTTAGTGATTGGGACTGCCAATTCACCCCTCCACTTT
CASSLVIGTANSPLHF
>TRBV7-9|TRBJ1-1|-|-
TGTGCCAGCAGCTTTCGGCAGGAGAACACTGAAGCTTTCTTT
CASSFRQENTEAFF
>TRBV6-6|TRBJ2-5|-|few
TGTGCCAGCACAACAGCAGCACAAGAGACCCAGTACTTC
CASTTAAQETQYF
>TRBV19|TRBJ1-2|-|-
TGTGCCAGTAGTCAGTCGTTCTTCCCTTATGGCTACACCTTC
CASSQSFFPYGYTF
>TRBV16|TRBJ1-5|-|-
TGTGCCAGCAGCCCGGTTCGGGGAGCTAATCAGCCCCAGCATTTT
CASSPVRGANQPQHF
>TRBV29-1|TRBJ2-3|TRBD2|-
TGCAGCGTTGCCGCCGGGACTAGCGGGAGTGCGGGCACAGATACGCAGTATTTT
CSVAAGTSGSAGTDTQYF
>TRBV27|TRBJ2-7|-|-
TGTGCCAGCAGTTTACGGGACATCCCATACGAGCAGTACTTC
CASSLRDIPYEQYF
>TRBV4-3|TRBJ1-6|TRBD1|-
TGCGCCAGCAGCCAGGAACCCGGACAGGGCCAATCACCCCTCCACTTT
CASSQEPGQGQSPLHF
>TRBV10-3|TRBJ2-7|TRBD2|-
TGTGCCATCAGTTCTTCCGAGCGGGAGGCGTACGAGCAGTACTTC
CAISSSEREAYEQYF
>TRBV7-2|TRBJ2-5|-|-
TGTGCCAGCAGCCAAGGCGCGGGAAGCGAGACCCAGTACTTC
CASSQGAGSETQYF
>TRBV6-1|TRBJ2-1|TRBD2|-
TGTGCCAGCAGTGATCCCCCTTCGCCGCGGGAGGGCCAGATTTACAATGAGCAGTTCTTC
CASSDPPSPREGQIYNEQFF
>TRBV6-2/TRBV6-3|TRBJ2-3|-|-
TGTGCCAGCAGTTACTCCGAGCTAGCCCACACAGATACGCAGTATTTT
CASSYSELAHTDTQYF
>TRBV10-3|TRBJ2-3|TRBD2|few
TGTGCCATCAGGACAGCGGGAGGGGGCACAGATACGCAGTATTTT
CAIRTAGGGTDTQYF
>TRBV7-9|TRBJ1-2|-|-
TGTGCCAGCAGCCCCGGACAGAACTATGGCTACACCTTC
CASSPGQNYGYTF